This TCR beta chain was sequenced in a study of T cell responses to AZD1222 COVID-19 vaccine (dated by TCRdb to the early 2020s). Regarding the research as a whole: AZD1222 recipients given second doses at about 4 weeks or at about 12 weeks were pooled, since spike-specific TCR depth and breadth were not found to differ between the two schedules. A total of just over 230 trial participants underwent TCR sequencing, of whom about 210 had received two doses of AZD1222 and roughly 26 had received two doses of the MenACWY control vaccine. Trial participants were enrolled by age into 18-55, 56-69 and 70-plus year subgroups, with approximately 150, 30 and 60 TCR-sequenced participants respectively. Points the paper makes about the study in general: Conclusions about previously exposed vaccinees are limited because only five to seven AZD1222 recipients were SARS-CoV-2 seropositive at baseline. In the small 56-69-year group, the increase in depth fell short of significance, most likely because of low power. Participants were mostly white British and included more females than males, and it was suggested by the authors that clonal diversity may have been underestimated. CD4 TCRs associated with the vaccine covered the entire spike protein, and the dominant responses were in regions 160-218 and 743-854. Because no samples from the day 14 peak response were available, repertoires could be characterized only after the peak T cell response. Epitopes outside the regions mutated in the B.1.351 and B.1.1.7 variants were reportedly recognized by nearly half of the unique spike-specific TCRs. A significant rise in spike-specific TCR breadth and depth was observed after two AZD1222 doses relative to day 0 and relative to MenACWY recipients.

The CDR3 regions of human TCRbeta chains were analyzed by immunosequencing. Per the authors' processing: TCRs in the repertoires were matched against a reference library of SARS-CoV-2-specific TCRs that had been generated with the MIRA antigen-specificity platform. Breadth was defined as the fraction of unique TCRs that were SARS-CoV-2-associated, and depth was defined as the fraction of total T cells that were SARS-CoV-2-associated. Using the MIRA data, every spike-specific TCR was mapped to the spike region that the TCR reacted to and assigned to either a CD4 or a CD8 class. Log10-transformed breadth and depth values were compared by one-way ANOVA with Sidak's multiple comparisons tests. Held by TCRdb, this immuneACCESS table contains in-frame sequences only and omits some clones. Under half of the omission traces to an unresolved V gene where checked; the cause of the rest is unknown. V, J and clone size are those of that table, while D and trimming were read from the DNA. The sample contains some 120,000 clones, 86% of them found a single time. The biggest ten clones account for about 12% of the sample.

On this clone: Its binding antigen is unknown. The sample holds no much larger clone one base away, and base qualities are not on file.

Taken with the paper, the label for time point translates to: baseline before first vaccination. Vaccinee samples came from UK trials COV001 and COV002, including a single-blind randomized controlled phase 2/3 trial of AZD1222 (ChAdOx1 nCoV-19) in healthy adults. For TCRbeta chain sequencing, PBMC samples were collected from trial participants at day 0 and at day 28 after the second dose. The clonotype was recovered from an adult in good health. Source: peripheral blood, taken on day 0 of AZD1222 vaccination.

The DNA reads TGTGCCAGCAGCGCCAGGGGGGCCGATGAGCAGTTCTTC. Translation gives CASSARGADEQFF. The V and J segments used are TRBV3-1 (or the pseudogene TRBV3-2) and TRBJ2-1; the D region possibly corresponds to TRBD1 (7 bases align). Trimming costs V 5 bases and J 8 bases, and their ends lie 13 bases apart. CDR1 and CDR2, looked up from the germline V gene (reference sequence), are LGHDT and YNNKEL. The CDR3 covers 13 residues, taking in both the cysteine and the phenylalanine. Only the CDR3 DNA stays, 39 bases, in frame from base 1.